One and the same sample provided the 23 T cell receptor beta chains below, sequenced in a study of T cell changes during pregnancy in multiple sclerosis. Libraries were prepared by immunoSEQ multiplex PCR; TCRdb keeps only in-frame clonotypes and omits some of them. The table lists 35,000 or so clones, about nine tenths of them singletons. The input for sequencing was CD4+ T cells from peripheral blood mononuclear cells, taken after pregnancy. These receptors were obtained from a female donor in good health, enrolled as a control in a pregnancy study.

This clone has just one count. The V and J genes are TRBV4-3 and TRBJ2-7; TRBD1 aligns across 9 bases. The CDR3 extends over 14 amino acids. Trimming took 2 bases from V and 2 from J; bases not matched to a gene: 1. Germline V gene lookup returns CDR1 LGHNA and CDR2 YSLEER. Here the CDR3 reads CASSQRTGAYEQYF. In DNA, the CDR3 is TGCGCCAGCAGCCAACGGACAGGGGCCTACGAGCAGTACTTC.

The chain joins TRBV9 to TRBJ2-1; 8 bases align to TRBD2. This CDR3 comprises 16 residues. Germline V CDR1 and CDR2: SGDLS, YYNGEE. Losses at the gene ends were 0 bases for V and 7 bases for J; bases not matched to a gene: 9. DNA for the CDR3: TGTGCCAGCAGCGTAGCTCCGGGAGGGCCACAGAATGAGCAGTTCTTC. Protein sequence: CASSVAPGGPQNEQFF.

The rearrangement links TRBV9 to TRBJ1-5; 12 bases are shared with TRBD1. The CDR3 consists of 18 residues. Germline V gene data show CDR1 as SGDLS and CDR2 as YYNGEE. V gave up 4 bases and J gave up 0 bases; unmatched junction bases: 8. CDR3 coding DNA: TGTGCCAGCAGCTCCACCGGGACAGGGGGCTATAGCAATCAGCCCCAGCATTTT. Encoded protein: CASSSTGTGGYSNQPQHF.

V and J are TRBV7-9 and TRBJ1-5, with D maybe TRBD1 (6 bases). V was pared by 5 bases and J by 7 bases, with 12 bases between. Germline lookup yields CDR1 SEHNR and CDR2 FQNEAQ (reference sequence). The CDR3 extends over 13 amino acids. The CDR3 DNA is TGTGCCAGCAGCCCCGTAAGGGGGCAGCCCCAGCATTTT. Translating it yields CASSPVRGQPQHF.

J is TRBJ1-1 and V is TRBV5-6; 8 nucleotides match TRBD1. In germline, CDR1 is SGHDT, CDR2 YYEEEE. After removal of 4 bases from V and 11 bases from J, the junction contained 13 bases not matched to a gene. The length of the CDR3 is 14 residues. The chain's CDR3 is CASSPDRDNVAAFF. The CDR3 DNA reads TGTGCCAGCAGCCCGGACAGGGATAATGTTGCGGCTTTCTTT.

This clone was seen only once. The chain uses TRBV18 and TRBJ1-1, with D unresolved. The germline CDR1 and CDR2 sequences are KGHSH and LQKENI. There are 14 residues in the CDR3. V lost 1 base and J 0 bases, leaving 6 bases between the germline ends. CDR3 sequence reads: CASSPLPVNTEAFF. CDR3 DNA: TGTGCCAGCTCACCACTTCCGGTGAACACTGAAGCTTTCTTT. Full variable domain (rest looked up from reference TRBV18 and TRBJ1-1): NAGVMQNPRHLVRRRGQEARLRCSPMKGHSHVYWYRQLPEEGLKFMVYLQKENIIDESGMPKERFSAEFPKEGPSILRIQQVVRGDSAAYFCASSPLPVNTEAFFGQGTRLTVV.

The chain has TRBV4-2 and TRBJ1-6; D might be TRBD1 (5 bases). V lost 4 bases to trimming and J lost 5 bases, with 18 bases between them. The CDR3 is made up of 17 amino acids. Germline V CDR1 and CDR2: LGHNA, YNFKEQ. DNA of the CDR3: TGTGCCAGCAGCCCCTTAGGGGAGGGGATAAATAATTCACCCCTCCACTTT. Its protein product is CASSPLGEGINNSPLHF.

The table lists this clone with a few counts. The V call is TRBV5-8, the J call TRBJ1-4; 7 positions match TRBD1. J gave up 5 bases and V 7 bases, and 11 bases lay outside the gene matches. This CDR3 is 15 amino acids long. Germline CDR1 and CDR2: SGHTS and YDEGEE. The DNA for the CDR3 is TGTGCCAGCTACTCCGAGGGGGCGCCGAATGAAAAACTGTTTTTT. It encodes CASYSEGAPNEKLFF.

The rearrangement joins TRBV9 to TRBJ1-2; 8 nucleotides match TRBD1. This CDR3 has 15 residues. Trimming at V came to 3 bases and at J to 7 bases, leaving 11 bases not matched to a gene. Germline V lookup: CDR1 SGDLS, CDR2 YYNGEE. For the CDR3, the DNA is TGTGCCAGCAGCGGGGGACAGGCCACTGTGGGTGGCTACACCTTC. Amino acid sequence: CASSGGQATVGGYTF.

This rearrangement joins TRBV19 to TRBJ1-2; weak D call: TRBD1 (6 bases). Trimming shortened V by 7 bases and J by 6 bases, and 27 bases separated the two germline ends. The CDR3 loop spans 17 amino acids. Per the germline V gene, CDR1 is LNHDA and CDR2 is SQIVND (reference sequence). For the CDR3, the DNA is TGTGCCAGTAACCCCGGGGCGGACAGAAGAAGTGGGAATGGCTACACCTTC. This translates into CASNPGADRRSGNGYTF. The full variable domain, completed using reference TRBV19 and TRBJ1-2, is DGGITQSPKYLFRKEGQNVTLSCEQNLNHDAMYWYRQDPGQGLRLIYYSQIVNDFQKGDIAEGYSVSREKKESFPLTVTSAQKNPTAFYLCASNPGADRRSGNGYTFGSGTRLTVV.

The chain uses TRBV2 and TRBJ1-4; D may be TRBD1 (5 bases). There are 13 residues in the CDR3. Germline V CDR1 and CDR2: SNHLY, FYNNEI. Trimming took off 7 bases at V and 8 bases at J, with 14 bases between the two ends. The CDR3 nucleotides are TGTGCCAGCAACCAGGGAGGGAACGAAAAACTGTTTTTT. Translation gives CASNQGGNEKLFF.

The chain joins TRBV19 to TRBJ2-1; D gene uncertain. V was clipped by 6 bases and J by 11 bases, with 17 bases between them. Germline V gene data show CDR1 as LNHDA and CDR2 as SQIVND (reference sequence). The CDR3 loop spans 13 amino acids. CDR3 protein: CASSPLNAGKQFF. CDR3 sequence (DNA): TGTGCCAGTAGCCCTCTTAACGCAGGCAAGCAGTTCTTC.

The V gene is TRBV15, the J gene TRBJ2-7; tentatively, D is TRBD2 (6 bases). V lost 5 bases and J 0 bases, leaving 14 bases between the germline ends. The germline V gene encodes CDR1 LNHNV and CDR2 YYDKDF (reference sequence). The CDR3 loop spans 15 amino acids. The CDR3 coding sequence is TGTGCCACCAGCGGGTGGGGGGACCACTCCTACGAGCAGTACTTC. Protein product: CATSGWGDHSYEQYF.

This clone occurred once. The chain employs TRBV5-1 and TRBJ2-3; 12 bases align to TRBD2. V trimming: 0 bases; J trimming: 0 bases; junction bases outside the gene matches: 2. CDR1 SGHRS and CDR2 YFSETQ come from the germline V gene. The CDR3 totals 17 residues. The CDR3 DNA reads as TGCGCCAGCAGCTTGGCCCTAGCGGGGGGGAGCACAGATACGCAGTATTTT. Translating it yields CASSLALAGGSTDTQYF.

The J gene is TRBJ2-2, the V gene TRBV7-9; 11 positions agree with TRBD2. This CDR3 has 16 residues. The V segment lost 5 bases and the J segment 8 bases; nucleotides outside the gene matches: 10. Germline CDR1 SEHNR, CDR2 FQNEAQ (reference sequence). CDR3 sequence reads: CASSPAVLAGAGELFF. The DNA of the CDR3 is TGTGCCAGCAGCCCAGCAGTACTAGCGGGAGCTGGGGAGCTGTTTTTT.

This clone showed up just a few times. DNA of the CDR3: TGTGCCAGCAGCCGAACACTACTCTATGGCTACACCTTC. It encodes CASSRTLLYGYTF. This chain joins TRBV6-5 and TRBJ1-2, with unresolved D. This CDR3 is 13 amino acids long. The V gene's germline CDR1 is MNHEY and CDR2 SVGAGI. Trimming stripped 6 bases from V and 4 bases from J, with 12 bases between.

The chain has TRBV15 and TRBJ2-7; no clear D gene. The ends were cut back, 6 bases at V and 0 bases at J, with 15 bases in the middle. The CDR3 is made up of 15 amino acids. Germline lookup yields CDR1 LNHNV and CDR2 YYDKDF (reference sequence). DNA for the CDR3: TGTGCCACCAGTCCCACGGCAGGTAGCTCCTACGAGCAGTACTTC. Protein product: CATSPTAGSSYEQYF.

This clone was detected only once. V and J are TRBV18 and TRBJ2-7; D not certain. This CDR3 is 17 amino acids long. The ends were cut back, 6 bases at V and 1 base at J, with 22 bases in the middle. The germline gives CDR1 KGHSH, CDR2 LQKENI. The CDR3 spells CASSIRRSSGGSYEQYF. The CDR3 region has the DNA TGTGCCAGCTCCATTCGTAGGTCAAGTGGCGGTTCCTACGAGCAGTACTTC.

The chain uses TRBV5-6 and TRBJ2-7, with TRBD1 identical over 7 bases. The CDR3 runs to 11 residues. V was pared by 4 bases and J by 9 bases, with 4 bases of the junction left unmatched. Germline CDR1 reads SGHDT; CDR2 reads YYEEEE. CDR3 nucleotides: TGTGCCAGCAGCCGGACAGGACCGCAGTACTTC. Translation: CASSRTGPQYF.

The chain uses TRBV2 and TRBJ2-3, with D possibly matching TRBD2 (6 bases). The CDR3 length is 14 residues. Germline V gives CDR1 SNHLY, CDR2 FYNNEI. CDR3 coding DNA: TGTGGCACCCGCCCGGGACTTGACACAGATACGCAGTATTTT. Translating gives CGTRPGLDTDTQYF.

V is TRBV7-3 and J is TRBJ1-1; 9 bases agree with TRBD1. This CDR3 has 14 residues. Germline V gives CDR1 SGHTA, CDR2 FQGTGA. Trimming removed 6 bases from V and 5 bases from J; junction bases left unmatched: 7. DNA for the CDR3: TGTGCCAGCAGTCGGGTGGGACAGGGAACTGAAGCTTTCTTT. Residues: CASSRVGQGTEAFF.

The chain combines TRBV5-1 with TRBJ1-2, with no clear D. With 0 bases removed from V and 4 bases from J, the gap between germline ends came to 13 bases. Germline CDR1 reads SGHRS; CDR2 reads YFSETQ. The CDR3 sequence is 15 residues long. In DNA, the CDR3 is TGCGCCAGCAGCTTGGGGGCCCTGACGTCCTATGGCTACACCTTC. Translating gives CASSLGALTSYGYTF.

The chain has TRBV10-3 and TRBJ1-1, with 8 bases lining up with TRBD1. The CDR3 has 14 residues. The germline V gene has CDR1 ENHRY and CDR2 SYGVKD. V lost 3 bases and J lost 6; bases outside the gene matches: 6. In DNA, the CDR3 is TGTGCCATCAGTGAACAGGGGGATAAGGCTGAAGCTTTCTTT. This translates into CAISEQGDKAEAFF.